Listed below are T cell receptor beta chains from one sample, sequenced in a study of CD8+CD57+ T cells in acquired aplastic anemia. MiXCR, run by TCRdb on the reads, gives a single entry per CDR3 protein. The sample includes approximately 150,000 distinct CDR3 sequences, 70% to 80% of them seen just once. The sample consisted of sorted CD4+, CD8+, or CD8+CD57+ T cells (not recorded which) from PBMCs. All receptors come from a human donor with aplastic anemia. Both conserved end residues are part of each CDR3. The D gene is left open where the match is weak. Some rows mark clone size as missing; the rest say once, few, many or name a class of expanded clone.

>.|TRBV2|TRBJ2-7|.
CASLSASSYEQYF
TGTGCCAGCTTGTCTGCAAGCTCCTACGAGCAGTACTTC
>TRBD1|TRBV10-3|TRBJ1-6|.
CASEMDRIGSPLHF
TGTGCCAGCGAGATGGACAGGATCGGTTCACCCCTCCACTTT
>.|TRBV5-4|TRBJ2-7|.
CASSLLGHEQYF
TGTGCCAGCAGCTTGTTGGGCCACGAGCAGTACTTC
>.|TRBV10-3|TRBJ2-5|.
CAIRKDSNQETQYF
TGTGCCATCAGGAAGGACAGCAACCAAGAGACCCAGTACTTC
>.|TRBV20-1|TRBJ2-7|.
CSARDRAGPLEQYF
TGCAGTGCTAGAGATAGGGCAGGGCCCCTGGAGCAGTACTTC
>.|TRBV6-2/TRBV6-3|TRBJ2-1|.
CASSNFGQQFF
TGTGCCAGCAGTAACTTCGGTCAGCAGTTCTTC
>.|TRBV29-1|TRBJ1-2|.
CSAPWGGGYTF
TGCAGCGCTCCTTGGGGTGGGGGCTACACCTTC
>.|TRBV20-1|TRBJ2-7|.
CSAGPSSYEQYF
TGCAGTGCTGGTCCCTCGAGCTACGAGCAGTACTTC
>.|TRBV20-1|TRBJ2-2|once
CSAMVGGDAGELFF
TGCAGTGCTATGGTTGGGGGAGACGCCGGGGAGCTGTTTTTT
>TRBD1|TRBV5-1|TRBJ1-6|.
CASSPRQGAGNSPLHF
TGCGCCAGCAGCCCTAGACAGGGGGCTGGCAATTCACCCCTCCACTTT
>.|TRBV6-1|TRBJ1-1|.
CASSERHTTEAFF
TGTGCCAGCAGTGAACGGCATACGACTGAAGCTTTCTTT
>TRBD2|TRBV6-5|TRBJ2-1|few
CASSELAGGYNEQFF
TGTGCCAGCAGTGAACTAGCGGGCGGATACAATGAGCAGTTCTTC
>TRBD1|TRBV7-2|TRBJ1-2|few
CASRRTGGANYGYTF
TGTGCCAGCAGGAGGACAGGGGGCGCTAACTATGGCTACACCTTC
>.|TRBV19|TRBJ1-1|.
CASSEKRNTEAFF
TGTGCCAGTAGCGAAAAGAGGAACACTGAAGCTTTCTTT
>TRBD2|TRBV20-1|TRBJ2-3|few
CSARNSGGPAGDTQYF
TGCAGTGCCCGTAACAGCGGGGGGCCCGCCGGCGATACGCAGTATTTT